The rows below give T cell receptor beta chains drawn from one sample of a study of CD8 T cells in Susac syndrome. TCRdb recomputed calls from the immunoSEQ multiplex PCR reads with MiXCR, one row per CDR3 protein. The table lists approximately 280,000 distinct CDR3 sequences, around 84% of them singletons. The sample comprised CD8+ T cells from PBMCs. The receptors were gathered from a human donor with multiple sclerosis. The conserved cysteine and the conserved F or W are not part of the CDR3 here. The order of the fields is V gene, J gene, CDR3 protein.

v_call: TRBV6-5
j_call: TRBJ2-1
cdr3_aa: ASSWDSETLYGEQF

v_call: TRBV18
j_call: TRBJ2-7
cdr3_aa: ASSPLWGQSSSYEQY

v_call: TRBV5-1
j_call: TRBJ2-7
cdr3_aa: ASSSSTSRLAEQY

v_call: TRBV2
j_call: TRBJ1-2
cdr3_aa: ASPAGQANYGYT

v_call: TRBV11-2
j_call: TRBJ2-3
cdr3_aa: ASSFPRGVASSTDTQY

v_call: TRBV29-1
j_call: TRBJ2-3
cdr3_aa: SVDAGGLTDTQY

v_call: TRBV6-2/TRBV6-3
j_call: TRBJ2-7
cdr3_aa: ASSYSRLAGGPSSYEQY

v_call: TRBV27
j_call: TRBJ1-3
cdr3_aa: ASSSLGQPGAGNTIY

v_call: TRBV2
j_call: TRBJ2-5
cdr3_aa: ASRVGLQETQY

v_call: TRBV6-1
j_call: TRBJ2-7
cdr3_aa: ASSEGGGRAAYEQY

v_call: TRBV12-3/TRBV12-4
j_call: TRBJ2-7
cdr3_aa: ASSSRSLEQY

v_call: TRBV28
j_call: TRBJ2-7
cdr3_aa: ASSRTGSYYEQY

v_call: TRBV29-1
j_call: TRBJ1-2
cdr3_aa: SVDGQGAVYGYT

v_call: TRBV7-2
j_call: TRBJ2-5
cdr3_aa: ASSLTSGRAKETQY

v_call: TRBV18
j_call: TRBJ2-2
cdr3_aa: ASSPGGTWNTGELF

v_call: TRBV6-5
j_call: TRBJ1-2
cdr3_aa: ASRRRTGGDYGYT

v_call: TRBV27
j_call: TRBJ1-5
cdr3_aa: ASSLLGGGALFSQPQH